This TCR beta chain was sequenced for a study of blood T cell repertoires in COVID-19. Germline values: CDR1 SGHTA, CDR2 FQGNSA. The ends were cut back, 2 bases at V and 1 base at J, with 9 bases in the middle. The CDR3 spans 15 residues. Participants came from under 30 US areas, aged about 18 to 95 years. TCRdb's table, derived via immunoSEQ multiplex PCR, lists solely in-frame clones and lacks some. The sample holds hundreds of thousands of clones, around 87% seen once. This clone was found once. This TCR was sampled from a woman aged 50 to 65 who had recovered from COVID-19. V and J are TRBV7-2 and TRBJ2-1; no clear D gene. What was sequenced was PBMCs or T cells enriched from blood (not recorded which). Written as DNA, the CDR3 is TGTGCCAGCAGCTTATCGCGTGCGTCCTACAATGAGCAGTTCTTC. Translating gives CASSLSRASYNEQFF.